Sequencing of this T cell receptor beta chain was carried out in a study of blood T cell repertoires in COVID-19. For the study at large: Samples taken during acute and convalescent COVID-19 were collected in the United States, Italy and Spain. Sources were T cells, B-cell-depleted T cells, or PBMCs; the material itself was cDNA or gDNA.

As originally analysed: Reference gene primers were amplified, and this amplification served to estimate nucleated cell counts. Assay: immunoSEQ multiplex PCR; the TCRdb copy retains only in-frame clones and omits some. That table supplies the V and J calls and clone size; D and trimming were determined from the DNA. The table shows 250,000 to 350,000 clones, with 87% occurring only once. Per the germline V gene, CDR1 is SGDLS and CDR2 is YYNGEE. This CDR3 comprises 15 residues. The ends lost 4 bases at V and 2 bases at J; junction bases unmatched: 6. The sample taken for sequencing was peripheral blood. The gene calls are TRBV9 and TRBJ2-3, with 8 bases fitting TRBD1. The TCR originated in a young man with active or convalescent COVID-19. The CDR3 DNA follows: TGTGCCAGCAGCCCAGGGGGCGGATACACAGATACGCAGTATTTT. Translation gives CASSPGGGYTDTQYF.